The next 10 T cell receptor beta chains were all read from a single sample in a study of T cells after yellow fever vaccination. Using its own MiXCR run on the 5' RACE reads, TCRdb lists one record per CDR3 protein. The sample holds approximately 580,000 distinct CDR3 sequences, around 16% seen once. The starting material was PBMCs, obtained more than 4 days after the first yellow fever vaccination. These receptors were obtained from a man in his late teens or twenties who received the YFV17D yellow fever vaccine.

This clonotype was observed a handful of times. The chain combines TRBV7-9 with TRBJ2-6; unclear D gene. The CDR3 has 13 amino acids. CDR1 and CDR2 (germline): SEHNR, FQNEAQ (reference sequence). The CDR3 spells CVTQGYGANVLTF. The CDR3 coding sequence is TGTGTCACGCAAGGATACGGGGCCAACGTCCTGACTTTC.

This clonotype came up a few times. This chain's CDR3 is CASSFDRQGDTEAFF. For the CDR3, the DNA is TGCGCCAGCAGCTTCGACCGACAGGGGGACACTGAAGCTTTCTTT. The rearrangement uses TRBV5-1 and TRBJ1-1; 9 positions agree with TRBD1. CDR3 length: 15 residues. V trimming: 2 bases; J trimming: 3 bases; junction bases outside the gene matches: 5. Germline values: CDR1 SGHRS, CDR2 YFSETQ.

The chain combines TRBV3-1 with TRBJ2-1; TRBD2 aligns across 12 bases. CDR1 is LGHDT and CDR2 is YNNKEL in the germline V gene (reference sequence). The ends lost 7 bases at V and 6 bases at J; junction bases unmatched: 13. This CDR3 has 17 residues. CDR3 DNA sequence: TGTGCCAGCACCAAAGAGGGCCTAGCGGGGGGGCTCAATGAGCAGTTCTTC. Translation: CASTKEGLAGGLNEQFF.

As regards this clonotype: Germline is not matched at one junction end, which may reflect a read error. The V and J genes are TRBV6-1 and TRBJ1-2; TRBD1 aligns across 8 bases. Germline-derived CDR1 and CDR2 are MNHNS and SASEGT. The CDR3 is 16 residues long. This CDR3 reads CVSSESWTGTGYGYTF. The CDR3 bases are TGTGTCAGCAGTGAATCCTGGACAGGGACCGGCTATGGCTACACCTTC.

The CDR3 loop reads CATSAKGTTFF. CDR3 sequence (DNA): TGTGCCACCAGTGCGAAGGGGACAACTTTCTTT. This sequence joins TRBV24-1 and TRBJ1-1, with D maybe TRBD1 (6 bases). V shed 5 bases and J shed 12 bases, with 12 bases lying between them. Germline V gene data show CDR1 as KGHDR and CDR2 as SFDVKD. This CDR3 region has 11 residues.

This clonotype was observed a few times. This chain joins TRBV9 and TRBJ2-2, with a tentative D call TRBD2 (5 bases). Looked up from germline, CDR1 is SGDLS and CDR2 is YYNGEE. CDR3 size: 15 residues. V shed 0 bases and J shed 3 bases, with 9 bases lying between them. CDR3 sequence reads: CASSVVEGHTGELFF. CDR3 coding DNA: TGTGCCAGCAGCGTAGTCGAGGGCCACACCGGGGAGCTGTTTTTT.

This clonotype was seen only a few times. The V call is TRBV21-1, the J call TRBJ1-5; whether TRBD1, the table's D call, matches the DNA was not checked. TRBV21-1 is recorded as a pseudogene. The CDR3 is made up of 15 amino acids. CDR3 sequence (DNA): TGTGCCAGCAGCTCGGACAGGAATAGCAATCAGCCCCAGCATTTT. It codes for CASSSDRNSNQPQHF.

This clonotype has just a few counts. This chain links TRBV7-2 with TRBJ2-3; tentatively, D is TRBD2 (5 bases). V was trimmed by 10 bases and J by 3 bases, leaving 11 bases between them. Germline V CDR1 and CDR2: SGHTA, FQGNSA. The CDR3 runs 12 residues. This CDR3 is CATAPGTDTQYF. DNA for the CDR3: TGTGCCACGGCCCCGGGGACAGATACGCAGTATTTT.

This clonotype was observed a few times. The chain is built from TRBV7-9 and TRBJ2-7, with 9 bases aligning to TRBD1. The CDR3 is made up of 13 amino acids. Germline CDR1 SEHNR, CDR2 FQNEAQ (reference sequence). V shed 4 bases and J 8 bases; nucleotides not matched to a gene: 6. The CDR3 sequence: CASSSSGQGKQYF. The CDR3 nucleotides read TGTGCCAGCAGCTCGTCCGGACAGGGGAAGCAGTACTTC.

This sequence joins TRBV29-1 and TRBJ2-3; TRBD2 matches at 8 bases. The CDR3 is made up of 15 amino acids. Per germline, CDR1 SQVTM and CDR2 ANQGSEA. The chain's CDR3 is CSVLWRGVLADTQYF. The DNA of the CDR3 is TGCAGTGTCCTGTGGCGGGGGGTGCTTGCAGATACGCAGTATTTT.